The 26 T cell receptor beta chains given below trace back to one sample, sequenced in a study of cytomegalovirus exposure and HLA in healthy donors. PCR involved 60 Vbeta and 13 Jbeta primers. Using immunoSEQ multiplex PCR, the repertoire was profiled, and TCRdb retains in-frame clones only, with some absent. The table shows 80,000 or so clones, with about 64% occurring only once. The sample comprised PBMCs. The receptors stem from a man aged 25 to 45 in good health and CMV-seropositive.

The CDR3 region has the DNA TGTGCTAGTGGTTTGGTCAGTACAGCCCCTGGAAACACCATATATTTT. Its translation: CASGLVSTAPGNTIYF. The chain carries TRBV12-5 and TRBJ1-3; D unclear. CDR3 size: 16 residues. In germline, CDR1 is LGHNT, CDR2 FRNRAP. The V end was cut by 0 bases, the J end by 2 bases, with 11 bases between.

This clone was recorded a few times. The V gene is TRBV10-3, the J gene TRBJ1-5; tentatively, D is TRBD1 (5 bases). The germline gives CDR1 ENHRY, CDR2 SYGVKD. The CDR3 is 11 amino acids. The V end lost 8 bases, the J end lost 5 bases, and 7 bases lay between the germline ends. The CDR3 reads CAIGGDQPQHF. In DNA, the CDR3 is TGTGCCATCGGGGGGGATCAGCCCCAGCATTTT.

The rearrangement joins TRBV6-5 to TRBJ1-6; D call uncertain. The CDR3 consists of 15 residues. CDR1 and CDR2 from the germline V gene are MNHEY and SVGAGI. Trimming left V 10 bases short and J 13 bases short, with 26 bases between. Here the CDR3 reads CATAVTEKYQRPLHF. The CDR3 nucleotides are TGTGCCACAGCAGTTACCGAAAAGTATCAGCGGCCCCTCCACTTT.

This chain connects TRBV7-6 to TRBJ2-3, with 12 positions matching TRBD1. Germline V lookup: CDR1 SGHVS, CDR2 FNYEAQ. This CDR3 region has 16 residues. V shed 4 bases, J shed 4 bases, and the junction held 6 bases outside the gene matches. In nucleotides, the CDR3 is TGTGCCAGCAGCTCCTCGGGACAGGGGGCGTCAGATACGCAGTATTTT. Amino acids: CASSSSGQGASDTQYF.

V is TRBV6-1 and J is TRBJ1-6; TRBD1 matches 9 bases. Germline assignment: CDR1 MNHNS and CDR2 SASEGT. There are 15 residues in the CDR3. After removal of 8 bases from V and 4 bases from J, the junction contained 6 bases not matched to a gene. CDR3 DNA: TGTGCCAGCGGGGAACAGGGGGCATATAATTCACCCCTCCACTTT. It translates to CASGEQGAYNSPLHF.

The J gene is TRBJ1-4, the V gene TRBV6-1; no reliable D call. V was cut by 7 bases and J by 5 bases, with 14 bases left in between. Germline-derived CDR1 and CDR2 are MNHNS and SASEGT. The CDR3 length is 14 residues. The CDR3 is CASTVEGVNEKLFF. CDR3 nucleotide sequence: TGTGCCAGCACTGTCGAGGGAGTGAATGAAAAACTGTTTTTT.

The chain employs TRBV27 and TRBJ2-7; 8 positions match TRBD2. The ends lost 2 bases at V and 2 bases at J; junction bases unmatched: 2. The CDR3 totals 14 residues. Germline CDR1 is MNHEY and CDR2 is SMNVEV (reference sequence). For the CDR3, the DNA is TGTGCCAGCAGTTTAGGCGGGGGGACCTACGAGCAGTACTTC. Amino acids: CASSLGGGTYEQYF.

This clone has just a few counts. The V gene is TRBV4-3, the J gene TRBJ2-7; no clear D. Trimming took 0 bases from V and 3 from J, leaving 12 bases between them. From germline, CDR1 is LGHNA and CDR2 YSLEER. The CDR3 runs to 15 residues. The CDR3 reads CASSQDGSSLYEQYF. CDR3 in DNA: TGCGCCAGCAGCCAAGATGGTAGCAGCCTCTACGAGCAGTACTTC.

The chain links TRBV10-1 to TRBJ2-7; D is possibly TRBD1 (5 bases). The germline CDR1 and CDR2 sequences are WNHNN and SYGVQD (reference sequence). V was clipped by 2 bases and J by 0 bases, with 11 bases between them. The CDR3 is 15 amino acids. CDR3: CASSEDSLASYEQYF. CDR3 sequence (DNA): TGCGCCAGCAGTGAGGACAGCCTCGCCTCCTACGAGCAGTACTTC.

V gene TRBV4-3 combines with J gene TRBJ2-7; 12 bases align to TRBD2. The CDR3 is 16 residues long. Germline CDR1 reads LGHNA; CDR2 reads YSLEER. The V and J ends lost 0 bases and 1 base, in that order; junction bases with no gene match: 1. The CDR3 DNA reads TGCGCCAGCAGCCAAGATGGGACTAGCGGGTCCTACGAGCAGTACTTC. Residues: CASSQDGTSGSYEQYF.

This rearrangement joins TRBV25-1 to TRBJ1-2; D is ambiguous. V shed 10 bases and J shed 0 bases, with 9 bases lying between them. The CDR3 extends over 12 amino acids. Germline V gene sequence: CDR1 MGHDK, CDR2 SYGVNS. This chain's CDR3 is CATGRANYGYTF. CDR3 nucleotides: TGTGCCACCGGGAGAGCTAACTATGGCTACACCTTC.

This clone occurred once. The rearrangement links TRBV28 to TRBJ2-1; 8 bases map to TRBD1. V gave up 2 bases and J gave up 6 bases; unmatched junction bases: 6. The CDR3 spans 15 residues. From germline, CDR1 is MDHEN and CDR2 SYDVKM. CDR3 in amino acids: CASSLPGTGGNEQFF. CDR3 sequence (DNA): TGTGCCAGCAGTTTACCCGGAACAGGGGGCAATGAGCAGTTCTTC. Complete variable domain (other parts from reference TRBV28 and TRBJ2-1): DVKVTQSSRYLVKRTGEKVFLECVQDMDHENMFWYRQDPGLGLRLIYFSYDVKMKEKGDIPEGYSVSREKKERFSLILESASTNQTSMYLCASSLPGTGGNEQFFGPGTRLTVL.

The chain joins TRBV29-1 to TRBJ2-7; 10 nucleotides line up with TRBD1. There are 16 residues in the CDR3. Germline V gives CDR1 SQVTM, CDR2 ANQGSEA. The V and J ends lost 6 bases and 7 bases, in that order; junction bases with no gene match: 18. The CDR3 sequence: CSVGNMRQGAFYEQYF. CDR3 nucleotides: TGCAGCGTAGGGAATATGCGACAGGGGGCTTTCTATGAGCAGTACTTC.

This chain connects TRBV28 to TRBJ1-3; D perhaps matches TRBD1 (6 bases). This CDR3 contains 15 residues. Per the germline V gene, CDR1 is MDHEN and CDR2 is SYDVKM. Deletions cut 5 bases from V and 4 bases from J, with 15 bases between. The CDR3: CASSLQGFRGNTIYF. For the CDR3, the DNA is TGTGCCAGCAGTCTCCAGGGGTTCCGAGGAAACACCATATATTTT.

This rearrangement joins TRBV11-3 to TRBJ1-1; D possibly corresponds to TRBD1 (5 bases). V lost 0 bases, J lost 1 base, and 9 bases lay in between. CDR3 length: 15 amino acids. Germline CDR1 reads SGHNT; CDR2 reads YENEEA. DNA for the CDR3: TGTGCCAGCAGCTTAGAAGGGGCCCAGAACACTGAAGCTTTCTTT. Residues: CASSLEGAQNTEAFF.

This clone was seen a few times. This chain joins TRBV9 and TRBJ1-2; TRBD1 matches at 8 bases. Unmatched junction bases numbered 3, after V lost 4 bases and J lost 4 bases. The germline gives CDR1 SGDLS, CDR2 YYNGEE. The length of the CDR3 is 13 residues. This chain's CDR3 is CASSQGQGYGYTF. The CDR3 DNA reads TGTGCCAGCAGCCAAGGACAGGGCTATGGCTACACCTTC.

The chain links TRBV27 to TRBJ2-5; 8 bases align to TRBD2. Germline values: CDR1 MNHEY, CDR2 SMNVEV (reference sequence). The CDR3 consists of 18 residues. V was clipped by 2 bases and J by 4 bases; unmatched bases: 15. The CDR3, as DNA: TGTGCCAGCAGTTTAGGGCTAGCGGGCCTTTTTCGAGCAGAGACCCAGTACTTC. Translated, it gives CASSLGLAGLFRAETQYF.

The chain recombines TRBV6-5 with TRBJ2-1, with D possibly being TRBD1 (5 bases). Germline V gene data show CDR1 as MNHEY and CDR2 as SVGAGI. The CDR3 sequence is 15 residues long. Trimming took off 5 bases at V and 3 bases at J, with 14 bases between the two ends. The CDR3 DNA is TGTGCCAGCAGTGGCCAGGGCCTAAACTACAATGAGCAGTTCTTC. It translates to CASSGQGLNYNEQFF.

CDR3 nucleotide sequence: TGTGCAAGTCGCTTAGACTTGACAGGGGGCGCGATAGGCTACACCTTC. Translation gives CASRLDLTGGAIGYTF. The chain has TRBV12-2 and TRBJ1-2; the table's D call of TRBD1 was not tested on the DNA. TRBV12-2 constitutes a pseudogene. The CDR3 spans 16 residues.

The J gene is TRBJ1-1, the V gene TRBV13; D may be TRBD1 (6 bases). From germline, CDR1 is PRHDT and CDR2 FYEKMQ (reference sequence). The CDR3 covers 12 residues. The germline V and J ends were trimmed by 5 bases and 6 bases, with 10 bases remaining between them. The CDR3 loop is CASSRGGPEAFF. The DNA of the CDR3 is TGTGCCAGCAGCCGGGGGGGCCCTGAAGCTTTCTTT.

V usage is TRBV25-1 and J usage is TRBJ2-5; 13 positions match TRBD2. Trimming at V came to 5 bases and at J to 0 bases, leaving 9 bases not matched to a gene. Per the germline V gene, CDR1 is MGHDK and CDR2 is SYGVNS. The CDR3 loop spans 18 amino acids. CDR3 DNA: TGTGCCAGCAGTCCCGTTGGGACTAGCGGGATTAACCAAGAGACCCAGTACTTC. As protein: CASSPVGTSGINQETQYF.

J is TRBJ2-1 and V is TRBV4-1; 7 nucleotides agree with TRBD2. With V trimmed by 1 base and J by 7 bases, 1 base remained unmatched. The CDR3 runs to 13 residues. Germline V CDR1 and CDR2: MGHRA, YSYEKL. The chain's CDR3 is CASSQAGGNEQFF. The CDR3 DNA reads as TGCGCCAGCAGCCAAGCCGGGGGGAATGAGCAGTTCTTC.

The V and J genes are TRBV15 and TRBJ2-2; TRBD2 aligns across 11 bases. V shed 1 base and J 6 bases; nucleotides not matched to a gene: 13. Germline values: CDR1 LNHNV, CDR2 YYDKDF (reference sequence). The CDR3 runs 19 residues. CDR3 in amino acids: CATSRGDSPGTSGAGELFF. The DNA for the CDR3 is TGTGCCACCAGCAGAGGGGATTCTCCCGGGACTAGCGGCGCCGGGGAGCTGTTTTTT.

The CDR3 loop reads CASSLGTRPGELFF. In DNA, the CDR3 is TGTGCCAGCAGCTTAGGGACTAGGCCCGGGGAGCTGTTTTTT. The chain links TRBV7-9 to TRBJ2-2; the match to TRBD2 covers 7 bases. Germline V gene data show CDR1 as SEHNR and CDR2 as FQNEAQ (reference sequence). V lost 1 base to trimming and J lost 6 bases; unmatched junction nucleotides: 2. This CDR3 comprises 14 residues.

The CDR3 reads CAWSVIAETQYF. In nucleotides, the CDR3 is TGTGCCTGGAGTGTAATCGCGGAGACCCAGTACTTC. The chain has TRBV30 and TRBJ2-5; D gene unclear. V lost 0 bases to trimming and J lost 5 bases, with 7 bases between them. Germline V gene sequence: CDR1 GTSNPN, CDR2 SVGIG (reference sequence). The CDR3 is 12 amino acids.

The rearrangement joins TRBV9 to TRBJ2-5, with TRBD1 matching 7 bases. The DNA end favors TRBJ2-7, so the J call may be wrong. The CDR3 spans 15 residues. CDR1 is SGDLS and CDR2 is YYNGEE in the germline V gene. CDR3 sequence: CASSVGTGVSYEQYF. Written as DNA, the CDR3 is TGTGCCAGCAGCGTAGGAACAGGGGTTTCGTACGAGCAGTACTTC.